This T cell receptor (beta chain) was obtained from a study of T cell responses to AZD1222 COVID-19 vaccine. Only in-frame clones appear in the TCRdb table, and some are missing; sequencing was by immunoSEQ multiplex PCR. The repertoire holds more than 85,000 clones, 65% to 85% seen once, with 11% to 15% in the top ten. The CDR3 consists of 13 residues. The germline V gene has CDR1 LNHNV and CDR2 YYDKDF (reference sequence). Deletions cut 2 bases from V and 5 bases from J, with 7 bases between. About this clone: What it recognizes is unknown.

Study-wide findings and caveats: Nearly half of spike-specific TCRs reportedly target unmutated variant regions.

The receptor was derived from an adult who received the AZD1222 COVID-19 vaccine. This chain uses TRBV15 with TRBJ2-1, with D perhaps TRBD1 (5 bases). This material consisted of peripheral blood, taken 28 days after the second AZD1222 dose. CDR3 protein: CATSRKGDNEQFF. CDR3 DNA sequence: TGTGCCACCAGCAGAAAAGGGGACAATGAGCAGTTCTTC.